This entry lists 29 T cell receptor beta chains sequenced from one sample in a study of vaccination and CD4 T cells after COVID-19. Described treatment: approximately 10-day PBMC culture with coronavirus spike peptide pools or control peptides (ViraFEST assay). The antigens for these receptors are not known. At the Johns Hopkins FTIC core, DNA taken from cultured CD4+ T cells was sequenced by way of the Oncomine TCR Beta short-read assay. TCRdb itself ran the PCR reads through MiXCR, one entry per CDR3 protein. The profile shows around 19,000 distinct CDR3 sequences, around 50% of them singletons. Sequencing used CD4+ T cells from blood, cultured in vitro. Source of these receptors: a human donor who had recovered from COVID-19.

This chain uses TRBV6-1 with TRBJ1-2; 7 positions match TRBD1. Germline V gene data show CDR1 as MNHNS and CDR2 as SASEGT. V lost 6 bases to trimming and J lost 4 bases; unmatched junction nucleotides: 11. This CDR3 contains 15 residues. The CDR3: CASRPLGTEFYGYTF. DNA of the CDR3: TGTGCCAGCAGGCCCCTTGGGACAGAGTTCTATGGCTACACCTTC.

This clonotype appeared a few times. The chain combines TRBV6-1 with TRBJ2-1; possible D gene TRBD2, 7 bases. V lost 5 bases, J lost 2 bases, and 16 bases lay in between. Per the germline V gene, CDR1 is MNHNS and CDR2 is SASEGT. CDR3 length: 16 residues. CDR3 coding DNA: TGTGCCAGCAGTCCCCTAGGGGGGAGGGCCTACAATGAGCAGTTCTTC. Protein sequence: CASSPLGGRAYNEQFF.

This clonotype has a handful of counts. DNA of the CDR3: TGCAGTGCTAGAGAGGGTGGCGGGGGAGCCAAAAACATTCAGTACTTC. Its translation: CSAREGGGGAKNIQYF. The rearrangement uses TRBV20-1 and TRBJ2-4, with 7 bases identical to TRBD2. Germline values: CDR1 DFQATT, CDR2 SNEGSKA (reference sequence). J gave up 0 bases and V 0 bases, and 5 bases lay outside the gene matches. CDR3 length equals 16 residues.

This clonotype was found a few times. The V and J genes are TRBV27 and TRBJ1-1; D unresolved. V was cut by 3 bases and J by 1 base, with 9 bases left in between. Germline values: CDR1 MNHEY, CDR2 SMNVEV (reference sequence). This CDR3 comprises 14 residues. In DNA form, the CDR3 reads TGTGCCAGCAGTTTCCGAGAAGCGAACACTGAAGCTTTCTTT. Amino acid sequence: CASSFREANTEAFF.

The sample holds a few counts of this clonotype. This chain connects TRBV10-1 to TRBJ2-2; D ambiguous. Trimming shortened V by 4 bases and J by 5 bases, and 11 bases separated the two germline ends. Germline V gene data show CDR1 as WNHNN and CDR2 as SYGVQD (reference sequence). This CDR3 contains 14 residues. In DNA form, the CDR3 reads TGCGCCAGCAGTGCGCAGTCCATAACCGGGGAGCTGTTTTTT. Translating gives CASSAQSITGELFF.

The V gene is TRBV9, the J gene TRBJ1-5; TRBD1 might be the D (5 bases). The CDR3 is 13 amino acids. The germline gives CDR1 SGDLS, CDR2 YYNGEE. V was shortened by 0 bases and J by 6 bases, with 7 bases between the two germline ends. The CDR3 sequence: CASSVDGGQPQHF. CDR3 coding DNA: TGTGCCAGCAGCGTAGACGGGGGTCAGCCCCAGCATTTT.

The rearrangement joins TRBV11-2 to TRBJ2-5, with 7 positions matching TRBD1. Germline lookup yields CDR1 SGHAT and CDR2 FQNNGV. Unmatched junction bases numbered 4, after V lost 2 bases and J lost 4 bases. This CDR3 has 14 amino acids. The CDR3: CASSLRGHGETQYF. CDR3 in DNA: TGTGCCAGCAGCTTAAGGGGGCATGGAGAGACCCAGTACTTC.

This clonotype was seen only a few times. The chain couples TRBV11-2 to TRBJ2-7; tentatively, D is TRBD1 (6 bases). The CDR3 contains 15 residues. The ends were cut back, 5 bases at V and 1 base at J, with 15 bases in the middle. Germline-derived CDR1 and CDR2 are SGHAT and FQNNGV. The DNA of the CDR3 is TGTGCCAGCAGCCCCGGGACACTACGATCCTACGAGCAGTACTTC. It yields the protein CASSPGTLRSYEQYF.

The rearrangement links TRBV5-1 to TRBJ1-5; D is undetermined. The CDR3 is 15 amino acids. Trimming took 1 base from V and 4 from J, leaving 12 bases between them. Germline V CDR1 and CDR2: SGHRS, YFSETQ. CDR3 loop: CASSLTSDTNQPQHF. CDR3 bases: TGCGCCAGCAGCTTGACGAGTGACACAAATCAGCCCCAGCATTTT.

This chain connects TRBV5-1 to TRBJ2-7; TRBD1 agrees at 9 bases. Per germline, CDR1 SGHRS and CDR2 YFSETQ. The V segment lost 0 bases and the J segment 6 bases; nucleotides outside the gene matches: 7. CDR3 length: 15 residues. The CDR3 region is CASSLDGTGSFEQYF. As DNA, the CDR3 is TGCGCCAGCAGCTTGGACGGGACAGGGTCGTTCGAGCAGTACTTC.

This clonotype was counted a few times. The chain carries TRBV7-2 and TRBJ2-2; D is ambiguous. The germline V gene encodes CDR1 SGHTA and CDR2 FQGNSA. V lost 1 base and J 5 bases, leaving 8 bases between the germline ends. The CDR3 is 14 amino acids. CDR3 protein: CASSLDPGTGELFF. The CDR3 DNA reads TGTGCCAGCAGCTTAGACCCCGGGACCGGGGAGCTGTTTTTT.

The gene calls are TRBV30 and TRBJ1-2; maybe TRBD1 (6 bases). Germline V gene data show CDR1 as GTSNPN and CDR2 as SVGIG (reference sequence). Trimming shortened V by 4 bases and J by 4 bases, and 16 bases separated the two germline ends. This CDR3 has 14 amino acids. The CDR3, as DNA: TGTGCCTGGATAAAAACAGGGCGCAGCTATGGCTACACCTTC. It specifies CAWIKTGRSYGYTF.

This clonotype was detected only a few times. The chain couples TRBV20-1 to TRBJ2-7; tentatively, D is TRBD1 or TRBD2 (5 bases each). This CDR3 has 13 amino acids. Germline CDR1 DFQATT, CDR2 SNEGSKA (reference sequence). Deletions cut 7 bases from V and 0 bases from J, with 13 bases between. The CDR3 here is CSGSGTGSYEQYF. The CDR3 DNA reads TGCAGTGGCTCCGGGACGGGCTCCTACGAGCAGTACTTC.

The chain combines TRBV5-1 with TRBJ2-1, with a weak D call TRBD1 (5 bases). The CDR3 extends over 16 amino acids. Germline values: CDR1 SGHRS, CDR2 YFSETQ. V was shortened by 0 bases and J by 2 bases, with 12 bases between the two germline ends. CDR3 nucleotides: TGCGCCAGCAGCTTGGGTAATGTAGGGGCCTACAATGAGCAGTTCTTC. Translation gives CASSLGNVGAYNEQFF.

J is TRBJ2-5 and V is TRBV3-1, with TRBD2 matching over 9 bases. CDR3 length: 14 residues. Germline V gene data show CDR1 as LGHDT and CDR2 as YNNKEL (reference sequence). With V trimmed by 11 bases and J by 1 base, 8 bases remained unmatched. CDR3 amino acids: CASALAGPQETQYF. The CDR3 region has the DNA TGTGCCTCTGCACTAGCGGGCCCCCAAGAGACCCAGTACTTC.

This chain connects TRBV12-5 to TRBJ1-5, with 9 bases lining up with TRBD1. After removal of 2 bases from V and 7 bases from J, the junction contained 3 bases not matched to a gene. The CDR3 loop spans 14 amino acids. Germline V gene sequence: CDR1 LGHNT, CDR2 FRNRAP. In DNA form, the CDR3 reads TGTGCTAGTGGTTTGACAGGGGGCCTCCAGCCCCAGCATTTT. Translation gives CASGLTGGLQPQHF. Filled out from reference TRBV12-5 and TRBJ1-5, the complete variable domain reads DARVTQTPRHKVTEMGQEVTMRCQPILGHNTVFWYRQTMMQGLELLAYFRNRAPLDDSGMPKDRFSAEMPDATLATLKIQPSEPRDSAVYFCASGLTGGLQPQHFGDGTRLSIL.

This clonotype was recorded a few times. J is TRBJ2-3 and V is TRBV7-9; TRBD2 matches at 12 bases. V lost 4 bases to trimming and J lost 2 bases; unmatched junction nucleotides: 4. In germline, CDR1 is SEHNR, CDR2 FQNEAQ (reference sequence). The CDR3 runs to 16 residues. The DNA for the CDR3 is TGTGCCAGCAGCTGGACTAGCGGGAAGTTCACAGATACGCAGTATTTT. Protein sequence: CASSWTSGKFTDTQYF. The variable domain in full, with the rest retrieved from reference TRBV7-9 and TRBJ2-3, is DTGVSQNPRHKITKRGQNVTFRCDPISEHNRLYWYRQTLGQGPEFLTYFQNEAQLEKSRLLSDRFSAERPKGSFSTLEIQRTEQGDSAMYLCASSWTSGKFTDTQYFGPGTRLTVL.

This clonotype was seen more than once but under ten times. The chain uses TRBV2 and TRBJ1-1; no clear D gene. V dropped 4 bases and J dropped 2 bases, with 8 bases sitting between them. The CDR3 consists of 13 residues. The V gene's germline CDR1 is SNHLY and CDR2 FYNNEI. In DNA, the CDR3 is TGTGCCAGCAGTGTCGCCTCAAACACTGAAGCTTTCTTT. Encoded protein: CASSVASNTEAFF.

This clonotype was picked up a small number of times. The chain links TRBV11-2 to TRBJ1-1; TRBD1 agrees at 8 bases. Trimming removed 4 bases from V and 10 bases from J; junction bases left unmatched: 5. Germline V gene lookup returns CDR1 SGHAT and CDR2 FQNNGV. The CDR3 is 12 residues long. CDR3 protein: CASSSQTGVAFF. CDR3 nucleotides: TGTGCCAGCAGCTCACAGACAGGGGTAGCTTTCTTT.

The chain has TRBV2 and TRBJ2-4; no firm D call. The germline V gene encodes CDR1 SNHLY and CDR2 FYNNEI. CDR3 size: 13 residues. The V end lost 4 bases, the J end lost 0 bases, and 4 bases lay between the germline ends. As DNA, the CDR3 is TGTGCCAGCAGTGTCCTAGCCAAAAACATTCAGTACTTC. Translated: CASSVLAKNIQYF.

The J gene is TRBJ1-3, the V gene TRBV15; D unclear. Per the germline V gene, CDR1 is LNHNV and CDR2 is YYDKDF (reference sequence). The CDR3 spans 15 residues. The germline V and J ends were trimmed by 0 bases and 4 bases, with 10 bases remaining between them. The CDR3 reads CATSRDRGAGNTIYF. The CDR3 bases are TGTGCCACCAGCAGAGATCGAGGTGCCGGAAACACCATATATTTT.

The rearrangement uses TRBV24-1 and TRBJ1-4; possibly TRBD1 for D (6 bases). The CDR3 spans 14 residues. The V gene lost 2 bases and the J gene lost 8 bases, with 11 bases spanning the gap. CDR1 is KGHDR and CDR2 is SFDVKD in the germline V gene. The CDR3: CATSDSGGPEKLFF. The CDR3 region has the DNA TGTGCCACCAGTGATTCTGGGGGGCCGGAAAAACTGTTTTTT.

The V gene is TRBV28, the J gene TRBJ1-4, with TRBD1 matching over 8 bases. Losses at the gene ends were 5 bases for V and 7 bases for J; bases not matched to a gene: 9. CDR1 MDHEN and CDR2 SYDVKM come from the germline V gene. The CDR3 totals 15 residues. In DNA, the CDR3 is TGTGCCAGCAGTAAACTGGGACAGGCGGTTGAAAAACTGTTTTTT. The encoded protein is CASSKLGQAVEKLFF.

The chain employs TRBV7-9 and TRBJ2-2; D may be TRBD1 or TRBD2 (6 bases each). The CDR3 length is 16 residues. Germline-derived CDR1 and CDR2 are SEHNR and FQNEAQ (reference sequence). Trimming pared 5 bases from V and 4 bases from J, leaving 17 bases between. CDR3 protein: CASSPEGRGFTGELFF. The CDR3 region has the DNA TGTGCCAGCAGCCCGGAGGGCAGGGGCTTCACCGGGGAGCTGTTTTTT.

In its sample, this clonotype was seen a few times. The rearrangement uses TRBV19 and TRBJ1-2; no definite D call. The CDR3 has 13 amino acids. Per the germline V gene, CDR1 is LNHDA and CDR2 is SQIVND (reference sequence). Trimming pared 4 bases from V and 8 bases from J, leaving 14 bases between. For the CDR3, the DNA is TGTGCCAGTAGTACGCCTGCAACGGAGGGCTACACCTTC. As protein: CASSTPATEGYTF.

The rearrangement links TRBV7-6 to TRBJ2-7; D may be TRBD1 (6 bases). The CDR3 is made up of 16 amino acids. Germline lookup yields CDR1 SGHVS and CDR2 FNYEAQ. Trimming cost V 1 base and J 0 bases, with 13 bases left between them. CDR3 DNA sequence: TGTGCCAGCAGCTTAGAGTCAGGGGCGAGCTCCTACGAGCAGTACTTC. It translates to CASSLESGASSYEQYF.

This clonotype turned up a few times. This rearrangement joins TRBV11-2 to TRBJ2-3; 11 nucleotides match TRBD2. The CDR3 sequence is 18 residues long. After removal of 5 bases from V and 0 bases from J, the junction contained 10 bases not matched to a gene. In germline, CDR1 is SGHAT, CDR2 FQNNGV. The chain's CDR3 is CASSKGLAEAVSTDTQYF. DNA of the CDR3: TGTGCCAGCAGCAAGGGACTAGCGGAGGCAGTTAGCACAGATACGCAGTATTTT.

This clonotype was observed a few times. The J gene is TRBJ1-3, the V gene TRBV21-1; the table gives TRBD1 as D, unverified against the DNA. TRBV21-1 is listed as a pseudogene. The CDR3 consists of 13 residues. CDR3 coding DNA: TGTGCCCGCCCGGGAAACTCTGGAAACACCATATATTTT. Encoded protein: CARPGNSGNTIYF.

This clonotype is medium-sized in the sample. The chain is built from TRBV20-1 and TRBJ2-2, with D perhaps TRBD2 (5 bases). The V gene's germline CDR1 is DFQATT and CDR2 SNEGSKA (reference sequence). Trimming removed 6 bases from V and 1 base from J, with 12 bases in between. The CDR3 contains 14 residues. This CDR3 reads CSARRRGNTGELFF. The CDR3 bases are TGCAGTGCCCGGCGCCGGGGGAACACCGGGGAGCTGTTTTTT.